The 2 T cell receptor beta chains in this list originate from one sample, sequenced in a study of shared clonotypes between healthy human individuals. Only in-frame clones appear in the TCRdb table, and some are missing; sequencing was by immunoSEQ multiplex PCR. The data hold approximately 2.5 million clones, with approximately 94% observed a single time. The sample taken for sequencing was naive CD4+ T cells from PBMCs. Subset of the sample: CD45RA+ positively selected. These receptors were taken from a man aged 18 to 29 in good health. Some clones in this sample may be carry-over from other donors' samples.

The V gene is TRBV7-9, the J gene TRBJ2-3; 8 positions match TRBD1. Trimming removed 3 bases from V and 1 base from J; junction bases left unmatched: 12. Germline-derived CDR1 and CDR2 are SEHNR and FQNEAQ (reference sequence). The CDR3 has 18 residues. CDR3: CASSFGQGRRVGTDTQYF. CDR3 nucleotides: TGTGCCAGCAGCTTTGGACAGGGACGGCGTGTAGGCACAGATACGCAGTATTTT.

The chain combines TRBV4-1 with TRBJ2-7; 7 bases are a match to TRBD2. CDR3 length: 15 residues. The V gene end was trimmed by 4 bases and the J gene end by 3 bases; junction bases not matched to a gene: 9. Looked up from germline, CDR1 is MGHRA and CDR2 is YSYEKL. CDR3 in DNA: TGCGCCAGCAGCCTGCTAGCGGTAGAGGGCTACGAGCAGTACTTC. Translation: CASSLLAVEGYEQYF.